These 7 T cell receptor beta chains were all obtained from the same sample, sequenced in a study of blood T cell repertoires in COVID-19. Generated by immunoSEQ multiplex PCR, the TCRdb table keeps only in-frame clones and is missing some. The sample gives a few hundred thousand clones, 88% of which show up once; roughly 14% is in the top ten. The source material was PBMCs or T cells enriched from blood (not recorded which). These receptors all come from a woman aged 45-59 years with acute COVID-19.

The V gene is TRBV7-3, the J gene TRBJ2-2; 9 bases line up with TRBD1. From germline, CDR1 is SGHTA and CDR2 FQGTGA. With V trimmed by 3 bases and J by 1 base, 3 bases remained unmatched. This CDR3 is 16 amino acids long. The CDR3 DNA reads TGTGCCAGCAGCTTTGGGGGACAGGGGAACACCGGGGAGCTGTTTTTT. It encodes CASSFGGQGNTGELFF.

The V call is TRBV12-1, the J call TRBJ2-1; the DNA was not used to check the table's D call, TRBD2. TRBV12-1 is listed as a pseudogene. The CDR3 consists of 13 residues. The CDR3 sequence is CASSGTMVVKQFF. The CDR3 DNA follows: TGTGCCAGCAGCGGGACTATGGTAGTTAAGCAGTTCTTC.

This chain uses TRBV7-9 with TRBJ2-7, with D hard to call. The germline V and J ends were trimmed by 4 bases and 1 base, with 11 bases remaining between them. CDR1 SEHNR and CDR2 FQNEAQ come from the germline V gene (reference sequence). The CDR3 runs to 14 residues. DNA of the CDR3: TGTGCCAGCAGCTCTGGGCCCCTTTCCTACGAGCAGTACTTC. It specifies CASSSGPLSYEQYF.

The J gene is TRBJ2-1, the V gene TRBV7-3; a weak D match, TRBD1 (6 bases). The CDR3 contains 14 residues. The germline V gene encodes CDR1 SGHTA and CDR2 FQGTGA. Trimming stripped 5 bases from V and 9 bases from J, with 17 bases between. CDR3 sequence reads: CASSEYPSRGEQFF. CDR3 nucleotides: TGTGCCAGCAGCGAATATCCTTCCAGGGGTGAGCAGTTCTTC.

The chain uses TRBV5-1 and TRBJ2-1; 12 bases are a match to TRBD2. V was clipped by 3 bases and J by 9 bases; unmatched bases: 7. The CDR3 is made up of 15 amino acids. Germline CDR1 SGHRS, CDR2 YFSETQ. CDR3 DNA: TGCGCCAGCAGCTCCCGGACTAGCGGGATCGGTGAGCAGTTCTTC. Translating it yields CASSSRTSGIGEQFF.

This clone appeared once. The J gene is TRBJ2-2, the V gene TRBV5-3; D unclear. TRBV5-3 is recorded as an ORF, its role being uncertain. V lost 4 bases and J lost 5, with 30 bases in between. The CDR3 is 20 residues long. This chain's CDR3 is CARSPPGSPQSAARTGELFF. In DNA form, the CDR3 reads TGTGCCAGAAGCCCGCCCGGGTCCCCCCAGTCCGCCGCCAGAACCGGGGAGCTGTTTTTT.

This chain uses TRBV19 with TRBJ1-1, with TRBD1 matching 8 bases. The germline V gene encodes CDR1 LNHDA and CDR2 SQIVND (reference sequence). V lost 6 bases, J lost 4 bases, and 7 bases stayed unmatched. The CDR3 has 14 residues. This CDR3 reads CASSRGPSGTEAFF. In DNA, the CDR3 is TGTGCCAGTAGCAGGGGGCCGAGCGGCACTGAAGCTTTCTTT.